The 6 T cell receptor beta chains below come from one sample, sequenced in a study of T-cell reconstitution after alpha-beta-depleted transplantation in children. A library of TCRbeta sequences, prepared with unique molecular identifiers, was generated. TCRdb processed the PCR reads anew with MiXCR; each CDR3 protein has one entry. Seen here are some 840,000 distinct CDR3 sequences, around 17% observed once, and the top ten hold approximately 5%. This specimen consisted of PBMCs, mostly from graft donor cells, obtained 360 days after TCRalphabeta/CD19-depleted stem cell transplant. The receptors were sampled from a male patient younger than 18 who had a stem cell transplant for acute lymphoblastic leukemia, so the T cells may come from the graft donor.

This clonotype was detected only a few times. The rearrangement uses TRBV20-1 and TRBJ1-1, with unresolved D. V lost 0 bases and J 6 bases, leaving 20 bases between the germline ends. The germline CDR1 and CDR2 sequences are DFQATT and SNEGSKA (reference sequence). The length of the CDR3 is 16 residues. Here the CDR3 DNA reads TGCAGTGCTAGAGATTTGGTGTGGGTCTTGGCTCCTGAAGCTTTCTTT. Translated: CSARDLVWVLAPEAFF.

This clonotype has more than one count but fewer than ten. The rearrangement links TRBV7-9 to TRBJ2-1; 11 bases are a match to TRBD2. This CDR3 has 15 amino acids. Losses at the gene ends were 0 bases for V and 9 bases for J; bases not matched to a gene: 4. Germline V gene data show CDR1 as SEHNR and CDR2 as FQNEAQ (reference sequence). The CDR3 sequence is CASSLASGRAFEQFF. Written as DNA, the CDR3 is TGTGCCAGCAGCTTAGCTAGCGGGAGGGCCTTTGAGCAGTTCTTC.

The rearrangement links TRBV14 to TRBJ2-7; possible D gene TRBD2, 5 bases. Germline CDR1 reads SGHDN; CDR2 reads FVKESK. The CDR3 consists of 16 residues. Trimming removed 3 bases from V and 0 bases from J, with 15 bases in between. CDR3 loop: CASSHSITGISYEQYF. The CDR3 nucleotides are TGTGCCAGCAGCCATAGTATAACGGGGATCTCCTACGAGCAGTACTTC.

This clonotype was detected a few times. V gene TRBV7-9 combines with J gene TRBJ2-5; D gene unclear. Germline V gives CDR1 SEHNR, CDR2 FQNEAQ (reference sequence). There are 15 residues in the CDR3. The V gene lost 0 bases and the J gene lost 2 bases, with 10 bases spanning the gap. The chain's CDR3 is CASSLALESQETQYF. CDR3 coding DNA: TGTGCCAGCAGCTTAGCGCTGGAATCTCAAGAGACCCAGTACTTC.

The rearrangement uses TRBV28 and TRBJ2-7; the D is unclear. CDR3 length equals 14 residues. Trimming took 6 bases from V and 7 from J, leaving 19 bases between them. Germline CDR1 reads MDHEN; CDR2 reads SYDVKM. The CDR3 DNA reads as TGTGCCAGCAGACCGACCGGACGGATTAATGAGCAGTACTTC. This sequence encodes CASRPTGRINEQYF. The complete variable domain, with remaining parts taken from reference TRBV28 and TRBJ2-7, reads DVKVTQSSRYLVKRTGEKVFLECVQDMDHENMFWYRQDPGLGLRLIYFSYDVKMKEKGDIPEGYSVSREKKERFSLILESASTNQTSMYLCASRPTGRINEQYFGPGTRLTVT.

This clonotype occurred a few times. The gene calls are TRBV28 and TRBJ1-3; perhaps TRBD1 as D (5 bases). This CDR3 comprises 15 residues. The V end lost 2 bases, the J end lost 0 bases, and 8 bases lay between the germline ends. Germline-derived CDR1 and CDR2 are MDHEN and SYDVKM. CDR3 in DNA: TGTGCCAGCAGTTTAGGGGGGATCTCTGGAAACACCATATATTTT. It codes for CASSLGGISGNTIYF.